The 10 T cell receptor beta chains below come from one sample, sequenced in a study of identical twins. From the 5' RACE reads, TCRdb called clonotypes with MiXCR, one entry per CDR3 protein. The repertoire holds just over 500,000 distinct CDR3 sequences, with approximately 22% as singletons. The data also belong to a second study, concerning T cells expressing NK-cell markers.

Input material: CD4+ T cells sorted from blood. Receptors were obtained from a woman between 18 and 30 years old in good health.

The chain links TRBV12-3 or TRBV12-4 to TRBJ1-2; D call uncertain. This CDR3 is built from 13 residues. Trimming removed 4 bases from V and 2 bases from J, with 8 bases in between. DNA of the CDR3: TGTGCCAGCAGTTCCCCTCCCAACTATGGCTACACCTTC. Translation gives CASSSPPNYGYTF.

V and J are TRBV12-3 or TRBV12-4 and TRBJ2-2; a possible D gene is TRBD2 (6 bases). V was pared by 1 base and J by 5 bases, with 8 bases between. CDR3 size: 14 residues. The CDR3 DNA reads as TGTGCCAGCAGTTTAGGGGACTGGACCGGGGAGCTGTTTTTT. Translating gives CASSLGDWTGELFF.

This clonotype was found a few times. V is TRBV2 and J is TRBJ2-2, with D perhaps TRBD2 (5 bases). V shed 6 bases and J shed 5 bases, with 19 bases lying between them. CDR1 is SNHLY and CDR2 is FYNNEI in the germline V gene. CDR3 length: 16 residues. CDR3 sequence (DNA): TGTGCCAGCAGCGGGGATCTCTTAGAGCGTACCGGGGAGCTGTTTTTT. Amino acid sequence: CASSGDLLERTGELFF.

This clonotype was detected a few times. The chain joins TRBV12-3 or TRBV12-4 to TRBJ2-6; D gene uncertain. Trimming took 2 bases from V and 2 from J, leaving 7 bases between them. This CDR3 contains 15 residues. In DNA, the CDR3 is TGTGCCAGCAGTTTAAGTGTCCCTGGGGCCAACGTCCTGACTTTC. It translates to CASSLSVPGANVLTF.

This clonotype was counted a few times. The rearrangement uses TRBV7-2 and TRBJ1-2; tentatively, D is TRBD1 (6 bases). This CDR3 comprises 13 residues. V lost 3 bases and J lost 8, with 13 bases in between. Looked up from germline, CDR1 is SGHTA and CDR2 is FQGNSA. CDR3 nucleotide sequence: TGTGCCAGCAGCTTTGGGGACACTCTCGGCTACACCTTC. Amino acids: CASSFGDTLGYTF.

The J gene is TRBJ2-3, the V gene TRBV20-1; D remains unclear. The CDR3 covers 14 residues. V was clipped by 8 bases and J by 0 bases, with 15 bases between them. Looked up from germline, CDR1 is DFQATT and CDR2 is SNEGSKA (reference sequence). This CDR3 reads CSRDQYPSTDTQYF. The CDR3, as DNA: TGCAGTCGTGACCAATACCCTAGCACAGATACGCAGTATTTT.

CDR3 DNA sequence: TGCAGCGCTGTTGAAAACTACGAGCAGTACTTC. It translates to CSAVENYEQYF. V and J are TRBV29-1 and TRBJ2-7, with D unclear. Germline CDR1 and CDR2: SQVTM and ANQGSEA. CDR3 length equals 11 residues. V dropped 7 bases and J dropped 3 bases, with 10 bases sitting between them.

The CDR3 region has the DNA TGTGCCATCAGTGGGCGGGCGGAGGACGAGCAGTACTTC. It is translated as CAISGRAEDEQYF. The chain combines TRBV10-3 with TRBJ2-7; perhaps TRBD2 as D (5 bases). V shed 4 bases and J shed 5 bases, with 12 bases lying between them. Germline V gene data show CDR1 as ENHRY and CDR2 as SYGVKD. This CDR3 is 13 amino acids long.

This clonotype was counted only a few times. This rearrangement joins TRBV20-1 to TRBJ2-5, with D hard to call. The CDR3 is made up of 13 amino acids. Germline V lookup: CDR1 DFQATT, CDR2 SNEGSKA (reference sequence). V shed 2 bases and J shed 5 bases, with 12 bases lying between them. The CDR3 region is CSARMDAEETQYF. CDR3 sequence (DNA): TGCAGTGCTAGAATGGACGCCGAGGAGACCCAGTACTTC.

The chain joins TRBV12-3 or TRBV12-4 to TRBJ2-5; D remains ambiguous. V lost 8 bases and J lost 6, with 10 bases in between. CDR3 length: 11 residues. The DNA of the CDR3 is TGTGCCAGCTCCACAAAGAAGACCCAGTACTTC. Translating it yields CASSTKKTQYF.